The 25 T cell receptor beta chains listed next were all sequenced from one sample in a study of coeliac disease. Some clones are missing from TCRdb's copy, which holds only in-frame ones; the method was immunoSEQ multiplex PCR. The sample records thousands of clones, 45% to 55% being singletons. The sample was intraepithelial lymphocytes from the gut. The source is a woman between 65 and 79 years old with celiac disease.

The J gene is TRBJ2-1, the V gene TRBV19; no definite D call. Germline V gene data show CDR1 as LNHDA and CDR2 as SQIVND (reference sequence). The CDR3 runs to 9 residues. The V and J ends lost 3 bases and 15 bases respectively, with 6 bases between them. CDR3 in amino acids: CASSMAVFF. CDR3 bases: TGTGCCAGTAGTATGGCAGTGTTCTTC.

This clone came up a few times. The chain has TRBV5-1 and TRBJ1-2; D gene unclear. The germline V and J ends were trimmed by 3 bases and 3 bases, with 3 bases remaining between them. In germline, CDR1 is SGHRS, CDR2 YFSETQ. There are 11 residues in the CDR3. This CDR3 reads CASSSYYGYTF. CDR3 DNA: TGCGCCAGCAGCTCTTACTATGGCTACACCTTC.

The chain couples TRBV6-5 to TRBJ1-4, with 9 bases matching TRBD1. Germline values: CDR1 MNHEY, CDR2 SVGAGI. CDR3 length: 15 residues. V gave up 4 bases and J gave up 8 bases; unmatched junction bases: 8. CDR3 coding DNA: TGTGCCAGCAGTTCCGCCGGGACAGGGTTCGAAAAACTGTTTTTT. Its translation is CASSSAGTGFEKLFF.

The genes are TRBV7-2 and TRBJ2-3; D gene uncertain. The V end lost 6 bases, the J end lost 0 bases, and 4 bases lay between the germline ends. Germline values: CDR1 SGHTA, CDR2 FQGNSA. CDR3 length: 12 amino acids. For the CDR3, the DNA is TGTGCCAGCAGAACTAGCACAGATACGCAGTATTTT. This gives the protein CASRTSTDTQYF. Looking up the rest from reference TRBV7-2 and TRBJ2-3 gives the full variable domain: GAGVSQSPSNKVTEKGKDVELRCDPISGHTALYWYRQSLGQGLEFLIYFQGNSAPDKSGLPSDRFSAERTGGSVSTLTIQRTQQEDSAVYLCASRTSTDTQYFGPGTRLTVL.

This clone was seen just once. This chain uses TRBV27 with TRBJ1-4; 8 bases fit TRBD1. V lost 2 bases and J lost 0; bases outside the gene matches: 11. Per the germline V gene, CDR1 is MNHEY and CDR2 is SMNVEV (reference sequence). This CDR3 has 19 residues. The CDR3 DNA reads as TGTGCCAGCAGTTTAACCGGGACAGGCCTATTAGCAACTAATGAAAAACTGTTTTTT. Amino acids: CASSLTGTGLLATNEKLFF.

The V gene is TRBV28, the J gene TRBJ1-2; a weak D match, TRBD1 (5 bases). V was shortened by 10 bases and J by 7 bases, with 16 bases between the two germline ends. CDR1 and CDR2 from the germline V gene are MDHEN and SYDVKM. CDR3 length: 12 amino acids. DNA for the CDR3: TGTGCCATCTGGGAAGGGGCCTTTGGCTACACCTTC. Protein sequence: CAIWEGAFGYTF.

The V gene is TRBV28, the J gene TRBJ1-3; 8 positions agree with TRBD1. There are 15 residues in the CDR3. The germline gives CDR1 MDHEN, CDR2 SYDVKM. Germline trimming cut 2 bases from V and 8 bases from J; bases unmatched to any gene: 8. CDR3 loop: CASSLNRQGIDTIYF. In DNA form, the CDR3 reads TGTGCCAGCAGTTTAAACAGACAGGGGATCGACACCATATATTTT.

This chain uses TRBV4-1 with TRBJ1-4, with D hard to call. Germline V gene data show CDR1 as MGHRA and CDR2 as YSYEKL. Trimming took off 4 bases at V and 4 bases at J, with 13 bases between the two ends. This CDR3 comprises 15 residues. The CDR3 loop reads CASSPRQALNEKLFF. As DNA, the CDR3 is TGCGCCAGCAGCCCGAGGCAAGCCCTTAATGAAAAACTGTTTTTT.

The chain couples TRBV14 to TRBJ2-1, with D maybe TRBD2 (6 bases). Germline V gives CDR1 SGHDN, CDR2 FVKESK. The CDR3 loop spans 13 amino acids. V was trimmed by 5 bases and J by 6 bases, leaving 11 bases between them. For the CDR3, the DNA is TGTGCCAGCAGCTGGGGACTTCTCAATGAGCAGTTCTTC. Translating gives CASSWGLLNEQFF. The variable domain in full, completed from reference TRBV14 and TRBJ2-1, reads EAGVTQFPSHSVIEKGQTVTLRCDPISGHDNLYWYRRVMGKEIKFLLHFVKESKQDESGMPNNRFLAERTGGTYSTLKVQPAELEDSGVYFCASSWGLLNEQFFGPGTRLTVL.

This clone was observed a few times. The CDR3: CASRYTGEDQPQHF. The CDR3 bases are TGTGCCAGCAGATATACAGGGGAGGACCAGCCCCAGCATTTT. The chain recombines TRBV6-8 with TRBJ1-5, with 7 nucleotides matching TRBD1. This CDR3 contains 14 residues. V lost 6 bases, J lost 7 bases, and 9 bases stayed unmatched. Per the germline V gene, CDR1 is MNHGY and CDR2 is SAAAGT.

This chain connects TRBV10-1 to TRBJ2-2; 9 bases map to TRBD2. V gave up 7 bases and J gave up 2 bases; unmatched junction bases: 5. The CDR3 is made up of 15 amino acids. Germline V gene lookup returns CDR1 WNHNN and CDR2 SYGVQD (reference sequence). This chain's CDR3 is CASMPAGGNTGELFF. For the CDR3, the DNA is TGCGCCAGCATGCCAGCGGGGGGCAACACCGGGGAGCTGTTTTTT.

The V gene is TRBV27, the J gene TRBJ1-1, with D possibly TRBD1 on 6 matching bases. The germline CDR1 and CDR2 sequences are MNHEY and SMNVEV (reference sequence). V shed 8 bases and J shed 8 bases, with 15 bases lying between them. The CDR3 totals 12 residues. The CDR3 bases are TGTGCCAGCGGATCACAGGGTTCGGAAGCTTTCTTT. Amino acid sequence: CASGSQGSEAFF.

This rearrangement joins TRBV7-8 to TRBJ2-5, with a weak D call TRBD2 (6 bases). CDR1 and CDR2 from the germline V gene are SGHVS and FQNEAQ. The V end lost 1 base, the J end lost 5 bases, and 17 bases lay between the germline ends. This CDR3 is built from 16 residues. This chain's CDR3 is CASSLVGGSQSETQYF. CDR3 coding DNA: TGTGCCAGCAGCTTAGTTGGGGGGTCACAGAGCGAGACCCAGTACTTC.

The rearrangement joins TRBV28 to TRBJ2-4; TRBD1 matches 7 bases. From germline, CDR1 is MDHEN and CDR2 SYDVKM. V shed 5 bases, J shed 6 bases, and the junction held 4 bases outside the gene matches. The CDR3 is 13 residues long. CDR3 loop: CASSTNRGNIQYF. In DNA form, the CDR3 reads TGTGCCAGCAGTACTAACAGGGGAAACATTCAGTACTTC.

J is TRBJ1-1 and V is TRBV7-4, with TRBD1 identical over 7 bases. The trim removed 1 base at V and 4 bases at J, leaving 9 bases unmatched. The CDR3 extends over 16 amino acids. Per germline, CDR1 SGHVT and CDR2 SQSDAQ. The CDR3 DNA follows: TGTGCCAGCAGCTTAGAGACAGGGAGAGGAATCACTGAAGCTTTCTTT. This gives the protein CASSLETGRGITEAFF.

This chain uses TRBV11-3 with TRBJ2-3, with 7 bases aligning to TRBD2. The CDR3 runs 14 residues. Germline values: CDR1 SGHNT, CDR2 YENEEA. The trim removed 3 bases at V and 5 bases at J, leaving 5 bases unmatched. The CDR3, as DNA: TGTGCCAGCAGCTTCGAGCGGGACCAAGATACGCAGTATTTT. Translated: CASSFERDQDTQYF.

The rearrangement uses TRBV6-6 and TRBJ2-7, with D perhaps TRBD1 (6 bases). The CDR3 is 15 residues long. V lost 5 bases and J 6 bases, leaving 20 bases between the germline ends. Per germline, CDR1 MNHNY and CDR2 SVGAGI (reference sequence). DNA of the CDR3: TGTGCCAGCAGTCCCGGCGACAGGACGGTGGGCGAGCAGTACTTC. Its protein is CASSPGDRTVGEQYF.

This clone was detected only a few times. The chain combines TRBV5-4 with TRBJ2-1; 10 positions match TRBD2. The trim removed 2 bases at V and 4 bases at J, leaving 9 bases unmatched. The CDR3 length is 17 residues. Germline V gene lookup returns CDR1 SGHNT and CDR2 YYREEE (reference sequence). The DNA of the CDR3 is TGTGCCAGCAGCTTATCAGCGGGGGGGCCCCTTTACAATGAGCAGTTCTTC. This codes for CASSLSAGGPLYNEQFF. Filled out from reference TRBV5-4 and TRBJ2-1, the complete variable domain reads ETGVTQSPTHLIKTRGQQVTLRCSSQSGHNTVSWYQQALGQGPQFIFQYYREEENGRGNFPPRFSGLQFPNYSSELNVNALELDDSALYLCASSLSAGGPLYNEQFFGPGTRLTVL.

This clone has just a few counts. The CDR3 nucleotides are TGTGCCAGCAGTCCTTTCGGGGTATATTATGGCTACACCTTC. It encodes CASSPFGVYYGYTF. This sequence joins TRBV28 and TRBJ1-2; no clear D. V was trimmed by 5 bases and J by 5 bases, leaving 15 bases between them. This CDR3 comprises 14 residues. Germline V gene data show CDR1 as MDHEN and CDR2 as SYDVKM.

This clone occurred once. The V and J genes are TRBV15 and TRBJ2-7, with 9 bases lining up with TRBD1. CDR1 LNHNV and CDR2 YYDKDF come from the germline V gene (reference sequence). Germline trimming cut 2 bases from V and 4 bases from J; bases unmatched to any gene: 6. The CDR3 extends over 15 amino acids. As DNA, the CDR3 is TGTGCCACCAGCAGAAAGTGGGACAGGGAGTACGAGCAGTACTTC. Translation gives CATSRKWDREYEQYF. Looking up the rest from reference TRBV15 and TRBJ2-7 gives the full variable domain: DAMVIQNPRYQVTQFGKPVTLSCSQTLNHNVMYWYQQKSSQAPKLLFHYYDKDFNNEADTPDNFQSRRPNTSFCFLDIRSPGLGDTAMYLCATSRKWDREYEQYFGPGTRLTVT.

The chain links TRBV7-2 to TRBJ1-5; possible D gene TRBD1, 6 bases. V dropped 1 base and J dropped 5 bases, with 12 bases sitting between them. The CDR3 runs 15 residues. Per germline, CDR1 SGHTA and CDR2 FQGNSA. CDR3 nucleotide sequence: TGTGCCAGCAGCTTAGTGGGGGCGGGGGATCAGCCCCAGCATTTT. It specifies CASSLVGAGDQPQHF.

This clone was seen a handful of times. This chain connects TRBV5-4 to TRBJ1-4; 11 bases line up with TRBD1. The germline V gene has CDR1 SGHNT and CDR2 YYREEE (reference sequence). The V and J ends lost 4 bases and 8 bases, in that order; junction bases with no gene match: 4. There are 14 residues in the CDR3. The CDR3 nucleotides are TGTGCCAGCAGCCCGGGACAGGGGGTGGAAAAACTGTTTTTT. This sequence encodes CASSPGQGVEKLFF.

The V call is TRBV4-1, the J call TRBJ2-1, with no clear D. CDR1 and CDR2 from the germline V gene are MGHRA and YSYEKL. The CDR3 runs to 15 residues. The V gene lost 4 bases and the J gene lost 11 bases, with 21 bases spanning the gap. DNA of the CDR3: TGCGCCAGCAGCCGCTCCAACATGGTGCCCCTTAAGCAGTTCTTC. As protein: CASSRSNMVPLKQFF.

The chain recombines TRBV27 with TRBJ1-2, with TRBD1 as a possible D gene (6 bases). Germline CDR1 is MNHEY and CDR2 is SMNVEV (reference sequence). Trimming pared 0 bases from V and 3 bases from J, leaving 11 bases between. The CDR3 spans 15 residues. The CDR3 loop reads CASSLSAGGYYGYTF. The CDR3 region has the DNA TGTGCCAGCAGTTTATCGGCGGGGGGCTACTATGGCTACACCTTC.

In its sample, this clone is large (0.1 to 1%). For the CDR3, the DNA is TGCGCCAGCAGCCAAGGGCCCCGACTAGCGGGACCATACGAGCAGTACTTC. This gives the protein CASSQGPRLAGPYEQYF. The rearrangement joins TRBV4-3 to TRBJ2-7; 11 positions agree with TRBD2. Trimming at V came to 1 base and at J to 4 bases, leaving 9 bases not matched to a gene. This CDR3 spans 17 amino acids. Germline V gene lookup returns CDR1 LGHNA and CDR2 YSLEER.